A selection of T cell receptor beta chains follows, all from one sample in a study of shared clonotypes between healthy human individuals. Assay used: immunoSEQ multiplex PCR; TCRdb lists only in-frame clones, some missing. Of more than 2,000,000 clones in the sample, just over 90% are singletons; the top ten hold around 0.14%. The sequenced sample consisted of naive CD4+ T cells sorted from blood. The receptors were sampled from a young man in good health. CDR3s include the opening cysteine and the closing phenylalanine or tryptophan. D genes are given only for firm matches. Some rows have no size entry. The others give once, few or many, or a class for an expanded clone.

>TRBJ1-1|.|few|TRBV6-4
CASSDSSMNTEAFF
TGTGCCAGCAGTGACTCGTCCATGAACACTGAAGCTTTCTTT
>TRBJ1-2|.|.|TRBV11-2
CASSLSPTGRDNYGYTF
TGTGCCAGCAGCTTATCTCCGACAGGCCGAGATAACTATGGCTACACCTTC
>TRBJ2-7|TRBD2|.|TRBV6-1
CASSVRGGPGEQYF
TGTGCCAGCAGTGTACGGGGGGGGCCTGGCGAGCAGTACTTC
>TRBJ1-6|TRBD1|few|TRBV18
CASSPTGGISPLHF
TGTGCCAGCTCTCCCACAGGGGGCATTTCACCCCTCCACTTT
>TRBJ1-2|.|.|TRBV10-3
CAISGDGTYGYTF
TGTGCCATCAGTGGTGACGGAACTTATGGCTACACCTTC
>TRBJ2-3|TRBD2|.|TRBV4-3
CASSPRNLSGRSLNTDTQYF
TGCGCCAGCAGCCCTCGAAATCTTAGCGGGAGGTCCCTAAACACAGATACGCAGTATTTT
>TRBJ2-1|.|.|TRBV11-2
CASSLDGAYNEQFF
TGTGCCAGCAGCTTAGACGGGGCCTACAATGAGCAGTTCTTC
>TRBJ1-6|TRBD1|few|TRBV5-1
CASSWDSENSPLHF
TGCGCCAGCAGCTGGGACAGCGAAAATTCACCCCTCCACTTT
>TRBJ1-6|.|.|TRBV28
CASSLWRGFGGNSPLHF
TGTGCCAGCAGTTTATGGAGGGGGTTCGGCGGAAATTCACCCCTCCACTTT
>TRBJ2-2|TRBD2|.|TRBV9
CASSDRTSGSMNTGELFF
TGTGCCAGCAGCGACCGGACTAGCGGGAGCATGAACACCGGGGAGCTGTTTTTT
>TRBJ2-2|.|.|TRBV18
CASSPKQGNTGELFF
TGTGCCAGCTCACCGAAGCAGGGCAATACCGGGGAGCTGTTTTTT
>TRBJ1-6|.|.|TRBV10-2
CASSESTGQPNSPLHF
TGCGCCAGCAGTGAGTCGACGGGACAACCCAATTCACCCCTCCACTTT
>TRBJ2-2|.|.|TRBV14
CASSQVGPLITSNTGELFF
TGTGCCAGCAGCCAAGTGGGACCACTCATCACCTCGAACACCGGGGAGCTGTTTTTT
>TRBJ2-7|TRBD1|.|TRBV2
CASSAFWDSLGEQYF
TGTGCCAGCAGTGCGTTCTGGGACAGCCTGGGGGAGCAGTACTTC